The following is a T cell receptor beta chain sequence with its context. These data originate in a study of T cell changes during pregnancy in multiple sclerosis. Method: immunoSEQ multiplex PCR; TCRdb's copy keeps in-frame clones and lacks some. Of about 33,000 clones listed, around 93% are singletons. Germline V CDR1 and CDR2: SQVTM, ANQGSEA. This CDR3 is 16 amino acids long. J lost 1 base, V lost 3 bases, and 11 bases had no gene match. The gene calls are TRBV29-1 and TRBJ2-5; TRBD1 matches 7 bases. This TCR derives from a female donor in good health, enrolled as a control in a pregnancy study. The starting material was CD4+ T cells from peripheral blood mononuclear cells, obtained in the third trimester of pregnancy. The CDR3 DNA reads TGCAGCGTTGATGGCGGCGTAGACAGGGCCCAAGAGACCCAGTACTTC. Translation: CSVDGGVDRAQETQYF. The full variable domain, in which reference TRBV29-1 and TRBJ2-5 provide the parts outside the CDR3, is SAVISQKPSRDICQRGTSLTIQCQVDSQVTMMFWYRQQPGQSLTLIATANQGSEATYESGFVIDKFPISRPNLTFSTLTVSNMSPEDSSIYLCSVDGGVDRAQETQYFGPGTRLLVL.